This is a list of T cell receptor beta chains from one sample in a study of T-cell reconstitution after alpha-beta-depleted transplantation in children. TCRdb itself ran the PCR reads through MiXCR, one entry per CDR3 protein. The repertoire consists of about 58,000 distinct CDR3 sequences, with 44% occurring once and the leading ten covering 98%. Material: PBMCs, mostly from graft donor cells, obtained 360 days after TCRalphabeta/CD19-depleted stem cell transplant. These receptors came from a male patient aged 5 to 17 who had a stem cell transplant for acute lymphoblastic leukemia, so the T cells may come from the graft donor. Each CDR3 is given with its conserved first and last residue. D genes are given only for firm matches. Where a row states a size, it is once, few, many or the class of an expanded clone; other rows omit it.

J	V	size	length	D	DNA	CDR3
TRBJ1-2	TRBV18	.	15	.	TGTGCCAGCTCACCAAAAGAAGGAATCCAGAATGGCTACACCTTC	CASSPKEGIQNGYTF
TRBJ2-7	TRBV7-2	many	13	.	TGTGCCAGCAGCTTAGACACGAGGTACGAGCAGTACTTC	CASSLDTRYEQYF
TRBJ2-1	TRBV10-3	once	16	TRBD2	TGTGCCATCAGTGAGCCCGGGGCTAGCGGGAGCTATGAGCAGTTCTTC	CAISEPGASGSYEQFF
TRBJ2-7	TRBV21-1	.	17	.	TGTGCCAGCAGCAAAGCTGTCCCCAAAGGGACAGACTACGAGCAGTACTTC	CASSKAVPKGTDYEQYF
TRBJ2-1	TRBV5-1	.	15	.	TGCGCCAGCAGTCCGCGGACAGACTCCTACAATGAGCAGTTCTTC	CASSPRTDSYNEQFF
TRBJ2-1	TRBV29-1	.	15	.	TGCAGCGTTGAAGGCGGGGAGAGCTCCTACAATGAGCAGTTCTTC	CSVEGGESSYNEQFF
TRBJ2-3	TRBV29-1	few	13	.	TGCAGCGGCAATTCGGTTAGCACAGATACGCAGTATTTT	CSGNSVSTDTQYF
TRBJ2-2	TRBV13	.	16	TRBD2	TGTGCCAGCAGCTATCCGACTAGCGGGAGCACCGGGGAGCTGTTTTTT	CASSYPTSGSTGELFF
TRBJ2-7	TRBV27	few	18	TRBD2	TGTGCCAGCAGACCCCGGACTAGCGGCTATTATCTCTCCTACGAGCAGTACTTC	CASRPRTSGYYLSYEQYF
TRBJ1-5	TRBV7-6	few	17	TRBD1	TGTGCCAGCAGCTTAGGCGCGACAGGGGCGAGCAATCAGCCCCAGCATTTT	CASSLGATGASNQPQHF
TRBJ2-1	TRBV7-9	few	14	.	TGTGCCAGCAGCTTAGCACAGGGTTACAATGAGCAGTTCTTC	CASSLAQGYNEQFF
TRBJ2-3	TRBV5-4	.	13	.	TGTGCCAGCAGCTCGAGTGCCACAGATACGCAGTATTTT	CASSSSATDTQYF
TRBJ2-2	TRBV12-3/TRBV12-4	.	14	.	TGTGCCAGCAGTTCCGGGGCCGTGCCCGGGGAGCTGTTTTTT	CASSSGAVPGELFF
TRBJ2-2	TRBV29-1	few	13	TRBD1	TGCAGCGTGAGAGGACAGGAAAACGGGGAGCTGTTTTTT	CSVRGQENGELFF
TRBJ2-3	TRBV7-9	.	15	.	TGTGCCAGCAGCTTAGTTACGGGCCCCACAGATACGCAGTATTTT	CASSLVTGPTDTQYF
TRBJ2-3	TRBV15	.	16	.	TGTGCCACCAGCCTCGGCACCGTCTCTAGCACAGATACGCAGTATTTT	CATSLGTVSSTDTQYF
TRBJ2-5	TRBV23-1	.	14	.	TGCGCCAGCATCCTATCGGGGTATCAAGAGACCCAGTACTTC	CASILSGYQETQYF
TRBJ2-7	TRBV7-9	.	11	.	TGTGCCAGCAGCTTGATGAACGAGCAGTACTTC	CASSLMNEQYF
TRBJ2-1	TRBV28	.	14	TRBD2	TGTGCCAGCATCCCCCTAGCGGGAGGGGGTGAGCAGTTCTTC	CASIPLAGGGEQFF
TRBJ1-2	TRBV20-1	.	16	.	TGCAGTGCTAGAGGTGGCGAGGGGGAAATTGTGGATGGCTACACCTTC	CSARGGEGEIVDGYTF
TRBJ2-2	TRBV11-2	.	15	.	TGTGCCAGCAGCTTCCCTAGCTTCGGCACCGGGGAGCTGTTTTTT	CASSFPSFGTGELFF
TRBJ1-1	TRBV15	.	15	.	TGTGCCACCAGCAGAGATAGGCTTGGGGGGGCTGAAGCTTTCTTT	CATSRDRLGGAEAFF
TRBJ2-1	TRBV27	.	14	TRBD2	TGTGCCAGCAGTTATACTAGCGACTACAATGAGCAGTTCTTC	CASSYTSDYNEQFF
TRBJ2-7	TRBV3-1	.	15	TRBD1	TGTGCCAGCAGCCAAGATAGATGGGACAGGAATCAGCAGTACTTC	CASSQDRWDRNQQYF
TRBJ1-2	TRBV7-2	few	13	.	TGTGCCAGCAGTCTACAGGAATCCTCTGGCTACACCTTC	CASSLQESSGYTF
TRBJ2-5	TRBV5-1	.	14	.	TGCGCCAGCAGCTTGGATGGGGTGGGTGAGACCCAGTACTTC	CASSLDGVGETQYF
TRBJ2-3	TRBV24-1	few	15	.	TGTGCCACCAGTGAACCCGACAGAGTAACAGATACGCAGTATTTT	CATSEPDRVTDTQYF
TRBJ1-1	TRBV27	.	15	TRBD1	TGTGCCAGCAGCACTCAGGGGGCGGGGGACACTGAAGCTTTCTTT	CASSTQGAGDTEAFF
TRBJ2-2	TRBV24-1	few	12	.	TGTGCCACCAGTGCCGTCTCCGGGGAGCTGTTTTTT	CATSAVSGELFF
TRBJ2-6	TRBV28	few	18	.	TGTGCCAGCAGTTTCCGTCACGGTATCCGGTCTGGGGCCAACGTCCTGACTTTC	CASSFRHGIRSGANVLTF
TRBJ1-1	TRBV9	few	14	.	TGTGCCAGCAGCGTAGGACAGGTGGACACTGAAGCTTTCTTT	CASSVGQVDTEAFF
TRBJ2-2	TRBV12-3/TRBV12-4	.	16	TRBD2	TGTGCCAGCAGTTCCCGACTAGCGGGGCCCATCGGGGAGCTGTTTTTT	CASSSRLAGPIGELFF
TRBJ2-3	TRBV20-1	.	12	.	TGCAGTGCTTCCTCCCATTCAGATACGCAGTATTTT	CSASSHSDTQYF
TRBJ1-1	TRBV10-3	.	15	.	TGTGCCATCAGTGAGTCGAAAACCATGAACACTGAAGCTTTCTTT	CAISESKTMNTEAFF
TRBJ2-1	TRBV3-1	.	19	.	TGTGCCAGCAGCCAACAAAGCCCCGGTGTGCGGTTAGACATTGGAGAGCAGTTCTTC	CASSQQSPGVRLDIGEQFF
TRBJ2-3	TRBV5-1	few	16	TRBD1	TGCGCCAGCAGATGGAGGACAGGGGCTATGACAGATACGCAGTATTTT	CASRWRTGAMTDTQYF
TRBJ2-2	TRBV6-2/TRBV6-3	.	19	.	TGTGCCAGCAGTTACGTAGTAGCGGTGTTGAACGCGAACACCGGGGAGCTGTTTTTT	CASSYVVAVLNANTGELFF
TRBJ1-1	TRBV18	.	17	TRBD1	TGTGCCAGCTCAAGGGACATCCAAGGGGGCATGAACACTGAAGCTTTCTTT	CASSRDIQGGMNTEAFF
TRBJ2-7	TRBV28	.	13	.	TGTGCCAGCAGTTTAGCTGCGACCTACGAGCAGTACTTC	CASSLAATYEQYF
TRBJ2-7	TRBV15	few	13	.	TGTGCCACCAGCACCTCGAGGGCCGACGAGCAGTACTTC	CATSTSRADEQYF
TRBJ2-1	TRBV9	few	13	.	TGTGCCAGCAGCGAGTATATCTACAATGAGCAGTTCTTC	CASSEYIYNEQFF
TRBJ2-1	TRBV6-5	.	14	.	TGTGCCAGCAGTTCGTCGCCGCCCTACAATGAGCAGTTCTTC	CASSSSPPYNEQFF